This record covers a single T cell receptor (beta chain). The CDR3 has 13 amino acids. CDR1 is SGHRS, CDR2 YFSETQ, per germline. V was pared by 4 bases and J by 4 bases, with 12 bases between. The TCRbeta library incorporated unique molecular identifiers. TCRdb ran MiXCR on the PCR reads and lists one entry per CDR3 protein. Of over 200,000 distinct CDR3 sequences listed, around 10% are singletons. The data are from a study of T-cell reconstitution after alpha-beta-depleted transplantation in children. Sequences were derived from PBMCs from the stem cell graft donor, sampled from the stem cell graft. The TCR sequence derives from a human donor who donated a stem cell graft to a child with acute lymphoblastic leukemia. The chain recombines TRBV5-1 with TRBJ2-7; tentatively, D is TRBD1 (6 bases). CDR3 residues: CASSPGALYEQYF. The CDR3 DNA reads TGCGCCAGCAGCCCAGGGGCCCTTTACGAGCAGTACTTC.